The 16 T cell receptor beta chains in this list originate from one sample, sequenced in a study of cytomegalovirus exposure and HLA in healthy donors. Primers for the PCR totalled 60 Vbeta and 13 Jbeta. Sequencing used immunoSEQ multiplex PCR; TCRdb keeps in-frame clones, though not all of them. Among 180,000 or so clones listed, over 75% were seen once. Sequenced material: PBMCs. These TCRs come from a man between 18 and 35 years old in good health and CMV-seropositive.

J is TRBJ2-3 and V is TRBV12-5; TRBD2 might be the D (5 bases). This CDR3 spans 14 amino acids. The germline V gene has CDR1 LGHNT and CDR2 FRNRAP. Trimming took 3 bases from V and 4 from J, leaving 11 bases between them. The CDR3 loop is CASGFGSSPDTQYF. CDR3 bases: TGTGCTAGTGGTTTCGGGTCTAGCCCAGATACGCAGTATTTT.

The gene calls are TRBV27 and TRBJ2-6, with 7 bases aligning to TRBD1. Germline V CDR1 and CDR2: MNHEY, SMNVEV (reference sequence). This CDR3 comprises 18 residues. J was trimmed by 0 bases and V by 3 bases; bases with no gene match: 8. The CDR3 region is CASSLGGSGGSGANVLTF. The CDR3 DNA reads TGTGCCAGCAGTTTGGGCGGATCAGGGGGCTCTGGGGCCAACGTCCTGACTTTC. The whole variable domain, remainder taken from reference TRBV27 and TRBJ2-6, is EAQVTQNPRYLITVTGKKLTVTCSQNMNHEYMSWYRQDPGLGLRQIYYSMNVEVTDKGDVPEGYKVSRKEKRNFPLILESPSPNQTSLYFCASSLGGSGGSGANVLTFGAGSRLTVL.

The rearrangement joins TRBV5-1 to TRBJ1-4; D unresolved. Per the germline V gene, CDR1 is SGHRS and CDR2 is YFSETQ. The CDR3 contains 16 residues. Trimming pared 0 bases from V and 0 bases from J, leaving 9 bases between. CDR3 residues: CASSLGVGTTNEKLFF. The CDR3 nucleotides read TGCGCCAGCAGCTTGGGGGTCGGGACAACTAATGAAAAACTGTTTTTT.

CDR3 in amino acids: CAWSPPGRGGGETQYF. The CDR3 bases are TGTGCCTGGAGTCCCCCCGGGCGGGGGGGCGGGGAGACCCAGTACTTC. The V and J genes are TRBV30 and TRBJ2-5, with TRBD2 matching 9 bases. Germline values: CDR1 GTSNPN, CDR2 SVGIG (reference sequence). The CDR3 has 16 residues. J lost 5 bases, V lost 2 bases, and 12 bases had no gene match. Full variable domain (outside the CDR3, taken from reference TRBV30 and TRBJ2-5): SQTIHQWPATLVQPVGSPLSLECTVEGTSNPNLYWYRQAAGRGLQLLFYSVGIGQISSEVPQNLSASRPQDRQFILSSKKLLLSDSGFYLCAWSPPGRGGGETQYFGPGTRLLVL.

J is TRBJ2-3 and V is TRBV9, with 7 bases matching TRBD1. Germline values: CDR1 SGDLS, CDR2 YYNGEE. CDR3 length equals 18 residues. Trimming cost V 0 bases and J 3 bases; bases outside gene matches: 13. The CDR3 region has the DNA TGTGCCAGCAGCGTAGAGGGGGCAGGGGCAGGGGGAACAGATACGCAGTATTTT. Its translation is CASSVEGAGAGGTDTQYF.

The V call is TRBV7-8, the J call TRBJ2-5; D may be TRBD2 (7 bases). Judging by the DNA end, TRBJ2-7 fits better; the J call may be wrong. This CDR3 has 13 residues. Germline CDR1 reads SGHVS; CDR2 reads FQNEAQ. CDR3 nucleotides: TGTGCCAGCAGCGTAGGGGGGGTTTACGAGCAGTACTTC. It codes for CASSVGGVYEQYF.

This chain uses TRBV16 with TRBJ2-7; D might be TRBD1 (6 bases). Trimming shortened V by 4 bases and J by 0 bases, and 19 bases separated the two germline ends. Germline CDR1 is KGHSY and CDR2 is FQNENV. The CDR3 length is 17 residues. The CDR3 loop reads CASSPHSNRGSSYEQYF. CDR3 nucleotide sequence: TGTGCCAGCAGCCCTCACTCCAATAGGGGGAGCTCCTACGAGCAGTACTTC.

The V and J genes are TRBV7-9 and TRBJ1-3; no clear D. V gave up 3 bases and J gave up 2 bases, with 17 bases separating them. CDR1 and CDR2 from the germline V gene are SEHNR and FQNEAQ (reference sequence). The CDR3 has 17 residues. Here the CDR3 reads CASSFLSLDFAGNTIYF. The CDR3 region has the DNA TGTGCCAGCAGCTTTCTCTCATTGGACTTTGCTGGAAACACCATATATTTT.

The chain couples TRBV6-4 to TRBJ1-1; TRBD1 matches at 7 bases. This CDR3 contains 14 residues. Germline assignment: CDR1 MRHNA and CDR2 SNTAGT. V lost 8 bases, J lost 1 base, and 7 bases stayed unmatched. The CDR3 DNA reads as TGTGCCAGCTCTGCTCAGGGGGGGAACACTGAAGCTTTCTTT. Translating it yields CASSAQGGNTEAFF.

The chain has TRBV7-9 and TRBJ2-5; 7 positions match TRBD2. V was clipped by 5 bases and J by 1 base; unmatched bases: 4. The CDR3 totals 14 residues. Germline V gene sequence: CDR1 SEHNR, CDR2 FQNEAQ (reference sequence). In nucleotides, the CDR3 is TGTGCCAGCAGCCCCCGGACTAGCCAAGAGACCCAGTACTTC. It specifies CASSPRTSQETQYF.

As for this clone: Other DNA sequences of this sample code for an identical CDR3. This chain connects TRBV5-4 to TRBJ2-3, with TRBD2 matching over 13 bases. CDR1 SGHNT and CDR2 YYREEE come from the germline V gene (reference sequence). V lost 5 bases, J lost 0 bases, and 3 bases stayed unmatched. CDR3 length: 16 amino acids. The CDR3 DNA sequence: TGTGCCAGCAGTCGGGGACTAGCGGGGAGCACAGATACGCAGTATTTT. Translating gives CASSRGLAGSTDTQYF. Filled out from reference TRBV5-4 and TRBJ2-3, the complete variable domain reads ETGVTQSPTHLIKTRGQQVTLRCSSQSGHNTVSWYQQALGQGPQFIFQYYREEENGRGNFPPRFSGLQFPNYSSELNVNALELDDSALYLCASSRGLAGSTDTQYFGPGTRLTVL.

This rearrangement joins TRBV9 to TRBJ2-1; D remains unclear. V was cut by 0 bases and J by 0 bases, with 7 bases left in between. Germline V gene sequence: CDR1 SGDLS, CDR2 YYNGEE. The CDR3 is made up of 15 amino acids. Written as DNA, the CDR3 is TGTGCCAGCAGCGTAGTCCTAGGCTCCTACAATGAGCAGTTCTTC. Residues: CASSVVLGSYNEQFF.

This clone was detected only a few times. The chain uses TRBV5-1 and TRBJ1-5, with D uncertain. CDR1 and CDR2 (germline): SGHRS, YFSETQ. The CDR3 covers 13 residues. V shed 0 bases and J shed 5 bases, with 6 bases lying between them. Written as DNA, the CDR3 is TGCGCCAGCAGCTTGGCTTCGGATCAGCCCCAGCATTTT. It yields the protein CASSLASDQPQHF.

The chain uses TRBV25-1 and TRBJ1-2, with D hard to call. The CDR3 has 12 residues. Germline CDR1 is MGHDK and CDR2 is SYGVNS. V shed 6 bases and J shed 8 bases, with 13 bases lying between them. CDR3 DNA: TGTGCCAGCAGATACGGATACGGGGGCTACACCTTC. It codes for CASRYGYGGYTF.

The rearrangement joins TRBV7-9 to TRBJ2-3, with 8 bases lining up with TRBD2. The V gene's germline CDR1 is SEHNR and CDR2 FQNEAQ (reference sequence). CDR3 length equals 15 residues. Trimming at V came to 3 bases and at J to 1 base, leaving 3 bases not matched to a gene. As DNA, the CDR3 is TGTGCCAGCAGCTTGGGGCGGGGGGGCACAGATACGCAGTATTTT. The encoded protein is CASSLGRGGTDTQYF.

The rearrangement joins TRBV9 to TRBJ2-5, with 9 bases lining up with TRBD2. This CDR3 has 15 amino acids. V gave up 0 bases and J gave up 4 bases; unmatched junction bases: 4. CDR1 SGDLS and CDR2 YYNGEE come from the germline V gene. This CDR3 is CASSVGAGGPETQYF. DNA for the CDR3: TGTGCCAGCAGCGTAGGAGCGGGGGGTCCAGAGACCCAGTACTTC.